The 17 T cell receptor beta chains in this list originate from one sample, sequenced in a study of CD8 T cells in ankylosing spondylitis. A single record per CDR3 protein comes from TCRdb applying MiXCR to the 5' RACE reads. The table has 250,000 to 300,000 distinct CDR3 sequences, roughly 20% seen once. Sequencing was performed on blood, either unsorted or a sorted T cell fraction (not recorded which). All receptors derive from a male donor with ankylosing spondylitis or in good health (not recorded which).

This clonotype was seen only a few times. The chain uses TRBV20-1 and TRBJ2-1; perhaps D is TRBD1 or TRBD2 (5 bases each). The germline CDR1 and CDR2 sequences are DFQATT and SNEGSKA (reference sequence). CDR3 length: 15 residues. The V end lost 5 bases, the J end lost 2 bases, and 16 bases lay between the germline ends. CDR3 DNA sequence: TGCAGTGCTCCAACCCTCGGGACCACCTACAATGAGCAGTTCTTC. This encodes CSAPTLGTTYNEQFF.

The chain's CDR3 is CASSPTGRYNEQFF. CDR3 nucleotides: TGTGCCAGCAGCCCAACGGGTAGATACAATGAGCAGTTCTTC. This sequence joins TRBV3-1 and TRBJ2-1; D unresolved. The germline gives CDR1 LGHDT, CDR2 YNNKEL (reference sequence). The CDR3 runs to 14 residues. V lost 4 bases, J lost 4 bases, and 11 bases lay in between.

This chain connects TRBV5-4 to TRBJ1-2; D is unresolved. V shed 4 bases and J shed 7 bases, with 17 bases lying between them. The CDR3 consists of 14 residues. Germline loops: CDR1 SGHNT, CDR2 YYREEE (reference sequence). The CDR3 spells CASSPALRSLGYTF. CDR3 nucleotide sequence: TGTGCCAGCAGCCCTGCGCTCCGCTCTCTTGGCTACACCTTC.

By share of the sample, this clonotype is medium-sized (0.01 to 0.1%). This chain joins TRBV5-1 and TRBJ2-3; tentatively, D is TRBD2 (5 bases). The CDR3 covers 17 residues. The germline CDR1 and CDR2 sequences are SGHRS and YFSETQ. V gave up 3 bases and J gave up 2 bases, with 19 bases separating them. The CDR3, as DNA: TGCGCCAGCAGCTCGAAAACGAGGGATCCGGACACAGATACGCAGTATTTT. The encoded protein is CASSSKTRDPDTDTQYF. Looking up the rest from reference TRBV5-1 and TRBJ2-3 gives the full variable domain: KAGVTQTPRYLIKTRGQQVTLSCSPISGHRSVSWYQQTPGQGLQFLFEYFSETQRNKGNFPGRFSGRQFSNSRSEMNVSTLELGDSALYLCASSSKTRDPDTDTQYFGPGTRLTVL.

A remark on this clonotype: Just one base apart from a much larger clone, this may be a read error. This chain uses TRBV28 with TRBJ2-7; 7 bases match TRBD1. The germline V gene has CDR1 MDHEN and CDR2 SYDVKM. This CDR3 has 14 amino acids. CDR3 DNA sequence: TGTGCCGGCAGTGGGACAGCCTACTCCTACGAGCAGTACGTC. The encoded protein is CAGSGTAYSYEQYV.

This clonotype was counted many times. As DNA, the CDR3 is TGCGCCAGCAGAAACCCCACCACTGAGCAGTTCTTC. Translation: CASRNPTTEQFF. V and J are TRBV5-1 and TRBJ2-1; D gene unclear. This CDR3 is built from 12 residues. With 5 bases removed from V and 9 bases from J, the gap between germline ends came to 12 bases. CDR1 and CDR2 from the germline V gene are SGHRS and YFSETQ.

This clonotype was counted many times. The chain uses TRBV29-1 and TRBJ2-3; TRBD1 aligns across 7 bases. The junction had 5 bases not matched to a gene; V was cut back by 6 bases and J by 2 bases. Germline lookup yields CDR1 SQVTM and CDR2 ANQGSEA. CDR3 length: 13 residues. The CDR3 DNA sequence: TGCAGCGTGACAGGGCCCAACACAGATACGCAGTATTTT. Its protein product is CSVTGPNTDTQYF.

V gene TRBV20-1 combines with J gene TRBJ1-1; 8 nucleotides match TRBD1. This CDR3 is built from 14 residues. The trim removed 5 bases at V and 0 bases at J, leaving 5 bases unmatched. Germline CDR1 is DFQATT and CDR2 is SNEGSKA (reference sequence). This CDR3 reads CSAPRQGLNTEAFF. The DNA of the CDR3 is TGCAGTGCTCCCCGACAGGGGTTGAACACTGAAGCTTTCTTT.

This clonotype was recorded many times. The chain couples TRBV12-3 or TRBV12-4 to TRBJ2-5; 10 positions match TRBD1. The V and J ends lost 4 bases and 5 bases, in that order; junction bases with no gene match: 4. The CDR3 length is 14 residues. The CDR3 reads CASSSTGGAETQYF. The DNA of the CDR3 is TGTGCCAGCAGTTCGACAGGGGGCGCGGAGACCCAGTACTTC.

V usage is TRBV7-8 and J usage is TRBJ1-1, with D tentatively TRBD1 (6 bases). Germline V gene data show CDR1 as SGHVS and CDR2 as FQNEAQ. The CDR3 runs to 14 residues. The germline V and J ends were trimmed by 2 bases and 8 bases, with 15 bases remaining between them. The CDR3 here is CASSLLAGATEAFF. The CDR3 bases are TGTGCCAGCAGCTTATTAGCAGGGGCTACGGAAGCTTTCTTT.

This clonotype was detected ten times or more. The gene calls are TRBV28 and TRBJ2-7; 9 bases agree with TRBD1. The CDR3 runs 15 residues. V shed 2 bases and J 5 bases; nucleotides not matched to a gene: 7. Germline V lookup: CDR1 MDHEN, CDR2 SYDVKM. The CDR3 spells CASSLTGTGFNEQYV. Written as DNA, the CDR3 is TGTGCCAGCAGTTTAACCGGGACAGGGTTCAACGAGCAGTACGTC.

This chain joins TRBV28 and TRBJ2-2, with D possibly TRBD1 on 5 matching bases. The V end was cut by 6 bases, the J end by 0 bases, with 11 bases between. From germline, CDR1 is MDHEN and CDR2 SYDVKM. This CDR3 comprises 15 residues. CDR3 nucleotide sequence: TGTGCCAGCAGGAACCAGGGTGCGAACACCGGGGAGCTGTTTTTT. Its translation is CASRNQGANTGELFF.

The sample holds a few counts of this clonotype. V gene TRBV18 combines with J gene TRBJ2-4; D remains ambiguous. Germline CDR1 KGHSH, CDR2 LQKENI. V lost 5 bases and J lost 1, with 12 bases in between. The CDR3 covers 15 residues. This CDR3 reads CASSTTRVAKNIQYF. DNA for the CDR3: TGTGCCAGCTCAACTACAAGGGTGGCCAAAAACATTCAGTACTTC.

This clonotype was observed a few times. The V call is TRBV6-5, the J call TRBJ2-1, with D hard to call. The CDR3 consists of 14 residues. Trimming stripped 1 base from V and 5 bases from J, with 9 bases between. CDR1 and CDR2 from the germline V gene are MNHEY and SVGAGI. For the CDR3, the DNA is TGTGCCAGCAGTTACTATGGCGGAAACAATGAGCAGTTCTTC. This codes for CASSYYGGNNEQFF.

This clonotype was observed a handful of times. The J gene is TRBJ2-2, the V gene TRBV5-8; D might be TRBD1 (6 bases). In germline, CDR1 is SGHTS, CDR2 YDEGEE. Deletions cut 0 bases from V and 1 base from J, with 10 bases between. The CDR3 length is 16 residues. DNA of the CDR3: TGTGCCAGCAGCTTGGGAGGGACACTGAACACCGGGGAGCTGTTTTTT. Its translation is CASSLGGTLNTGELFF.

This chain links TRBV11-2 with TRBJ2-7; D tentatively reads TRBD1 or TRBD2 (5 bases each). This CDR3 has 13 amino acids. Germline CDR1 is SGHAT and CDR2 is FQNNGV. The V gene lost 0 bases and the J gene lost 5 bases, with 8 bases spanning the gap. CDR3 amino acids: CASSLERGNEQYV. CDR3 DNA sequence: TGTGCCAGCAGCTTAGAGAGGGGCAACGAGCAGTACGTC.

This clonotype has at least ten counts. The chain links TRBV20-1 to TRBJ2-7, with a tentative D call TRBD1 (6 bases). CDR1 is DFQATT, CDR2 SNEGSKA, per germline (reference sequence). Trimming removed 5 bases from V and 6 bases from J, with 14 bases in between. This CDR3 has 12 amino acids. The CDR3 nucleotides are TGCAGTGCTCTCAGGGGAATAGCCGAGCAGTACGTC. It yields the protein CSALRGIAEQYV.